The 13 T cell receptor beta chains listed next were all sequenced from one sample in a study of shared clonotypes between healthy human individuals. Repertoires were generated with immunoSEQ multiplex PCR, while TCRdb's copy carries only in-frame clones and drops some. Seen here are about 380,000 clones, around 96% observed once, and the top ten hold 0.32%. The sample comprised memory CD8+ T cells sorted from blood. Subset noted: CD45RO+ cells pooled with CCR7-negative TemRA cells. These receptors originate from a man aged 25 to 40 in good health.

The chain uses TRBV9 and TRBJ1-1, with D possibly matching TRBD1 (5 bases). Trimming pared 5 bases from V and 4 bases from J, leaving 12 bases between. Germline assignment: CDR1 SGDLS and CDR2 YYNGEE. The CDR3 has 13 amino acids. DNA of the CDR3: TGTGCCAGCAGGGCGGGGGTTGGCACTGAAGCTTTCTTT. Amino acids: CASRAGVGTEAFF.

The chain is built from TRBV7-9 and TRBJ2-1; TRBD2 might be the D (6 bases). CDR3 length: 15 residues. Germline CDR1 reads SEHNR; CDR2 reads FQNEAQ (reference sequence). V was trimmed by 5 bases and J by 0 bases, leaving 11 bases between them. CDR3 sequence: CASSPGLLSYNEQFF. Here the CDR3 DNA reads TGTGCCAGCAGCCCGGGACTTCTCTCCTACAATGAGCAGTTCTTC.

The V call is TRBV4-1, the J call TRBJ2-2; 10 nucleotides agree with TRBD1. The CDR3 runs 17 residues. Trimming removed 4 bases from V and 5 bases from J; junction bases left unmatched: 10. The germline gives CDR1 MGHRA, CDR2 YSYEKL. This CDR3 is CASSLSSGQGQTGELFF. In DNA, the CDR3 is TGCGCCAGCAGCCTCTCATCGGGACAGGGGCAGACCGGGGAGCTGTTTTTT.

This rearrangement joins TRBV6-1 to TRBJ2-1; 8 nucleotides agree with TRBD2. Germline values: CDR1 MNHNS, CDR2 SASEGT. With V trimmed by 3 bases and J by 4 bases, 5 bases remained unmatched. The CDR3 consists of 15 residues. The CDR3 spells CASSDSGKGYNEQFF. In DNA form, the CDR3 reads TGTGCCAGCAGTGATAGCGGGAAGGGGTACAATGAGCAGTTCTTC.

This chain connects TRBV6-1 to TRBJ1-2, with D possibly matching TRBD1 (5 bases). The germline V gene encodes CDR1 MNHNS and CDR2 SASEGT. The V end was cut by 4 bases, the J end by 8 bases, with 14 bases between. The CDR3 loop spans 13 amino acids. The CDR3 spells CASSVVGVGGYTF. For the CDR3, the DNA is TGTGCCAGCAGTGTCGTGGGGGTAGGAGGCTACACCTTC.

The chain combines TRBV2 with TRBJ2-2; D uncertain. Germline V gives CDR1 SNHLY, CDR2 FYNNEI. The CDR3 covers 11 residues. Trimming removed 4 bases at V and 6 bases at J, with 3 bases between. CDR3 DNA sequence: TGTGCCAGCAGTGTTTCCGGGGAGCTGTTTTTT. It yields the protein CASSVSGELFF.

The CDR3 reads CASSLWGTGASYGYTF. The CDR3 nucleotides read TGTGCCAGCAGTTTATGGGGGACAGGGGCCTCCTACGGCTACACCTTC. The rearrangement links TRBV28 to TRBJ1-2; 10 positions agree with TRBD1. From germline, CDR1 is MDHEN and CDR2 SYDVKM. The CDR3 consists of 16 residues. Trimming at V came to 0 bases and at J to 8 bases, leaving 9 bases not matched to a gene.

The CDR3 DNA reads TGTGCCAGCAGTTTTCCCCTAGCGGGAAACACAGATACGCAGTATTTT. Translated, it gives CASSFPLAGNTDTQYF. V usage is TRBV28 and J usage is TRBJ2-3; 9 nucleotides agree with TRBD2. Trimming at V came to 3 bases and at J to 2 bases, leaving 6 bases not matched to a gene. The CDR3 sequence is 16 residues long. CDR1 is MDHEN, CDR2 SYDVKM, per germline.

The chain carries TRBV7-9 and TRBJ2-1; TRBD2 matches at 7 bases. The V gene's germline CDR1 is SEHNR and CDR2 FQNEAQ (reference sequence). V gave up 1 base and J gave up 10 bases; unmatched junction bases: 4. The CDR3 sequence is 13 residues long. The DNA of the CDR3 is TGTGCCAGCAGCTTAGACTTACTAGCGGAGCAGTTCTTC. Translated, it gives CASSLDLLAEQFF.

The chain couples TRBV5-1 to TRBJ2-1; TRBD2 agrees at 8 bases. The CDR3 covers 15 residues. Germline V lookup: CDR1 SGHRS, CDR2 YFSETQ. J was trimmed by 3 bases and V by 2 bases; bases with no gene match: 4. CDR3 sequence (DNA): TGCGCCAGCAGCTTAGCGGGAGACTACTACAATGAGCAGTTCTTC. This translates into CASSLAGDYYNEQFF.

The chain links TRBV7-9 to TRBJ2-1, with TRBD2 matching 16 bases. V lost 1 base and J lost 7; bases outside the gene matches: 7. The CDR3 contains 18 residues. The germline gives CDR1 SEHNR, CDR2 FQNEAQ (reference sequence). The CDR3 DNA follows: TGTGCCAGCAGCTTAGATGGGACTAGCGGGAGGGCCTGGAATGAGCAGTTCTTC. It encodes CASSLDGTSGRAWNEQFF.

This chain joins TRBV5-1 and TRBJ2-1; 7 nucleotides agree with TRBD2. Per germline, CDR1 SGHRS and CDR2 YFSETQ. V dropped 0 bases and J dropped 5; count of bases not matched to a gene: 5. The CDR3 is 15 residues long. The CDR3 loop reads CASSLGSSGNNEQFF. Written as DNA, the CDR3 is TGCGCCAGCAGCTTGGGGTCTAGCGGTAACAATGAGCAGTTCTTC.

The chain combines TRBV7-8 with TRBJ1-1; D is undetermined. Looked up from germline, CDR1 is SGHVS and CDR2 is FQNEAQ. V was shortened by 3 bases and J by 1 base, with 15 bases between the two germline ends. The CDR3 has 16 residues. CDR3 sequence reads: CASSLRRVDKNTEAFF. DNA of the CDR3: TGTGCCAGCAGCTTGAGGAGGGTAGACAAGAACACTGAAGCTTTCTTT. Full variable domain (remainder filled in from reference TRBV7-8 and TRBJ1-1): GAGVSQSPRYKVAKRGQDVALRCDPISGHVSLFWYQQALGQGPEFLTYFQNEAQLDKSGLPSDRFFAERPEGSVSTLKIQRTQQEDSAVYLCASSLRRVDKNTEAFFGQGTRLTVV.